Each of the 20 T cell receptor beta chains below was sequenced from the same sample in a study of blood T cell repertoires in COVID-19. Assay: immunoSEQ multiplex PCR; the TCRdb copy retains only in-frame clones and omits some. Here the sample spans around 93,000 clones, about 81% being singletons. Input material: peripheral blood. These receptors were collected from a man older than 75 with acute or convalescent COVID-19.

This clone was seen only a few times. The chain joins TRBV11-2 to TRBJ2-7; TRBD2 might be the D (6 bases). Trimming cost V 5 bases and J 2 bases, with 13 bases left between them. The germline V gene encodes CDR1 SGHAT and CDR2 FQNNGV. This CDR3 has 14 amino acids. Written as DNA, the CDR3 is TGTGCCAGCAGCGCGGATAGCGGCCCCTACGAGCAGTACTTC. This sequence encodes CASSADSGPYEQYF.

This clone was seen just once. The rearrangement links TRBV18 to TRBJ1-1; D gene unclear. Looked up from germline, CDR1 is KGHSH and CDR2 is LQKENI. This CDR3 contains 12 residues. V lost 2 bases and J lost 11, with 12 bases in between. CDR3: CASSPFGRGAFF. DNA for the CDR3: TGTGCCAGCTCACCATTTGGGCGGGGTGCTTTCTTT. Together with reference TRBV18 and TRBJ1-1, the CDR3 gives the full variable domain: NAGVMQNPRHLVRRRGQEARLRCSPMKGHSHVYWYRQLPEEGLKFMVYLQKENIIDESGMPKERFSAEFPKEGPSILRIQQVVRGDSAAYFCASSPFGRGAFFGQGTRLTVV.

The chain has TRBV7-2 and TRBJ1-2; D possibly corresponds to TRBD1 (6 bases). Germline V gene lookup returns CDR1 SGHTA and CDR2 FQGNSA. Trimming stripped 5 bases from V and 5 bases from J, with 18 bases between. This CDR3 comprises 15 residues. CDR3 amino acids: CASSPRTDPWYGYTF. The CDR3 nucleotides are TGTGCCAGCAGCCCACGGACAGATCCATGGTATGGCTACACCTTC.

V usage is TRBV24-1 and J usage is TRBJ2-7; D gene unclear. CDR1 and CDR2 (germline): KGHDR, SFDVKD. Trimming took off 1 base at V and 5 bases at J, with 8 bases between the two ends. The CDR3 spans 13 residues. This CDR3 reads CATSDFGSDEQYF. CDR3 coding DNA: TGTGCCACCAGTGATTTCGGCAGCGACGAGCAGTACTTC.

V usage is TRBV4-1 and J usage is TRBJ1-2, with D possibly matching TRBD1 (6 bases). The CDR3 has 15 residues. Germline V gives CDR1 MGHRA, CDR2 YSYEKL. V lost 1 base, J lost 4 bases, and 13 bases lay in between. This CDR3 is CASSQAQGSGYGYTF. The CDR3 bases are TGCGCCAGCAGCCAAGCACAGGGCAGCGGCTATGGCTACACCTTC.

The chain carries TRBV19 and TRBJ2-2; TRBD1 is a possible D gene (5 bases). Per the germline V gene, CDR1 is LNHDA and CDR2 is SQIVND (reference sequence). The V gene lost 7 bases and the J gene lost 4 bases, with 16 bases spanning the gap. This CDR3 spans 15 amino acids. CDR3 amino acids: CASKSRAQGTGELFF. The CDR3 DNA reads as TGTGCCAGTAAAAGCAGGGCACAAGGCACCGGGGAGCTGTTTTTT.

This clone has only one observation. The chain links TRBV6-5 to TRBJ2-7, with TRBD1 as a possible D gene (5 bases). There are 13 residues in the CDR3. Germline V gene data show CDR1 as MNHEY and CDR2 as SVGAGI. V dropped 6 bases and J dropped 2 bases, with 11 bases sitting between them. CDR3 sequence: CASRPTGPYEQYF. CDR3 nucleotides: TGTGCCAGCAGGCCCACAGGACCCTACGAGCAGTACTTC.

This rearrangement joins TRBV27 to TRBJ1-5, with D possibly matching TRBD1 (6 bases). From germline, CDR1 is MNHEY and CDR2 SMNVEV (reference sequence). Trimming left V 6 bases short and J 3 bases short, with 9 bases between. This CDR3 comprises 13 residues. In nucleotides, the CDR3 is TGTGCCAGCAGCAGGGGATTCAATCAGCCCCAGCATTTT. This sequence encodes CASSRGFNQPQHF.

The chain joins TRBV6-1 to TRBJ2-7; TRBD2 is a possible D gene (5 bases). The CDR3 runs to 14 residues. Trimming removed 2 bases at V and 4 bases at J, with 12 bases between. In germline, CDR1 is MNHNS, CDR2 SASEGT. CDR3 nucleotides: TGTGCCAGCAGTGAAAATACGGGAACTTACGAGCAGTACTTC. It yields the protein CASSENTGTYEQYF.

This clone was counted once. The genes are TRBV4-3 and TRBJ2-1; D possibly corresponds to TRBD2 (5 bases). In germline, CDR1 is LGHNA, CDR2 YSLEER. Trimming removed 0 bases at V and 10 bases at J, with 13 bases between. The CDR3 loop spans 14 amino acids. CDR3 sequence (DNA): TGCGCCAGCAGCCAAGATCTCGGGGTTGGGGAGCAGTTCTTC. Protein: CASSQDLGVGEQFF.

The V call is TRBV5-1, the J call TRBJ2-5, with a possible D match to TRBD1 (5 bases). V lost 3 bases, J lost 3 bases, and 15 bases lay in between. The CDR3 length is 15 residues. The germline V gene has CDR1 SGHRS and CDR2 YFSETQ. CDR3 bases: TGCGCCAGCAGCTCTGGCAGGGCCAGCAAAGAGACCCAGTACTTC. It is translated as CASSSGRASKETQYF. The whole variable domain, filled in from reference TRBV5-1 and TRBJ2-5, reads KAGVTQTPRYLIKTRGQQVTLSCSPISGHRSVSWYQQTPGQGLQFLFEYFSETQRNKGNFPGRFSGRQFSNSRSEMNVSTLELGDSALYLCASSSGRASKETQYFGPGTRLLVL.

This sequence joins TRBV15 and TRBJ1-1; 7 nucleotides agree with TRBD1. The CDR3 has 14 amino acids. Germline V gene data show CDR1 as LNHNV and CDR2 as YYDKDF (reference sequence). The V segment lost 5 bases and the J segment 7 bases; nucleotides outside the gene matches: 10. CDR3 in DNA: TGTGCCACCAGCTTCTCGAGACAGGGAAATGAAGCTTTCTTT. Its protein product is CATSFSRQGNEAFF.

The chain is built from TRBV27 and TRBJ2-5; D is uncertain. This CDR3 is 14 amino acids long. Germline loops: CDR1 MNHEY, CDR2 SMNVEV (reference sequence). Trimming shortened V by 6 bases and J by 1 base, and 12 bases separated the two germline ends. The CDR3 loop is CASSPGYFQETQYF. Written as DNA, the CDR3 is TGTGCCAGCAGCCCCGGGTATTTCCAAGAGACCCAGTACTTC.

The rearrangement uses TRBV24-1 and TRBJ2-7; no clear D gene. Germline assignment: CDR1 KGHDR and CDR2 SFDVKD. The CDR3 sequence is 13 residues long. Trimming stripped 2 bases from V and 3 bases from J, with 7 bases between. The CDR3 coding sequence is TGTGCCACCAGTGATTCCACGGGCTACGAGCAGTACTTC. It translates to CATSDSTGYEQYF.

V usage is TRBV5-4 and J usage is TRBJ1-6; no definite D call. V was shortened by 0 bases and J by 13 bases, with 11 bases between the two germline ends. CDR3 size: 13 residues. Germline V gene sequence: CDR1 SGHNT, CDR2 YYREEE (reference sequence). CDR3 sequence: CASSLEPLSPLHF. In DNA form, the CDR3 reads TGTGCCAGCAGCTTGGAGCCCCTTAGTCCCCTCCACTTT.

The gene calls are TRBV11-2 and TRBJ1-2; 10 bases line up with TRBD1. Germline CDR1 SGHAT, CDR2 FQNNGV. The length of the CDR3 is 16 residues. V was clipped by 4 bases and J by 4 bases; unmatched bases: 9. CDR3 nucleotide sequence: TGTGCCAGCAGCTCAGCGGGACAGGGGTATTCCTATGGCTACACCTTC. Translation gives CASSSAGQGYSYGYTF.

The chain joins TRBV18 to TRBJ1-3, with D possibly being TRBD1 (6 bases). CDR1 KGHSH and CDR2 LQKENI come from the germline V gene. The CDR3 is 17 residues long. V gave up 3 bases and J gave up 0 bases, with 15 bases separating them. CDR3 in amino acids: CASSPTTGSSSGNTIYF. DNA for the CDR3: TGTGCCAGCTCACCCACGACAGGCAGCTCCTCTGGAAACACCATATATTTT.

J is TRBJ2-7 and V is TRBV6-5; the match to TRBD1 covers 8 bases. CDR1 is MNHEY and CDR2 is SVGAGI in the germline V gene. After removal of 5 bases from V and 4 bases from J, the junction contained 7 bases not matched to a gene. The CDR3 is made up of 14 amino acids. The CDR3 nucleotides are TGTGCCAGCAGTCTCGACAGGGGTTCTTACGAGCAGTACTTC. Protein product: CASSLDRGSYEQYF.

The chain is built from TRBV5-1 and TRBJ1-2; maybe TRBD1 (6 bases). The germline V gene has CDR1 SGHRS and CDR2 YFSETQ. The V gene lost 2 bases and the J gene lost 4 bases, with 18 bases spanning the gap. The CDR3 contains 16 residues. The DNA of the CDR3 is TGCGCCAGCAGCTTTGGTTTACAGGGATCGAGCTATGGCTACACCTTC. It codes for CASSFGLQGSSYGYTF.

This clone was observed a handful of times. The chain uses TRBV5-3 and TRBJ1-2, with D tentatively TRBD1 (6 bases). TRBV5-3 is marked as an open reading frame, function uncertain. The CDR3 is 15 amino acids. Trimming left V 2 bases short and J 6 bases short, with 17 bases between. The chain's CDR3 is CARSFPPGQTDGYTF. The CDR3, as DNA: TGTGCCAGAAGCTTTCCACCAGGACAGACAGATGGCTACACCTTC.